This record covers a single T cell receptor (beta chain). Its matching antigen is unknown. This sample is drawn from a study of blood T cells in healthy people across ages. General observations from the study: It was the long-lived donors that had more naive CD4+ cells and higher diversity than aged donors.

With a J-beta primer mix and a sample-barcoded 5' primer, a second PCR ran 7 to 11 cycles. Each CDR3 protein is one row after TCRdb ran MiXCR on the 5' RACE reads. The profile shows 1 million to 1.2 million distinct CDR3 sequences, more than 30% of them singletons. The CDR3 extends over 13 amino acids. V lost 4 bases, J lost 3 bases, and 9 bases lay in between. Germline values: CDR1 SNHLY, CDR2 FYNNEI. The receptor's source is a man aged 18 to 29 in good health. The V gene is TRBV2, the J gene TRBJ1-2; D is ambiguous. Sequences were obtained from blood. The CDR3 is CASSGRDHYGYTF. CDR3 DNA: TGTGCCAGCAGTGGGAGGGATCACTATGGCTACACCTTC. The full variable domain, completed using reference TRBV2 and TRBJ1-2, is EPEVTQTPSHQVTQMGQEVILRCVPISNHLYFYWYRQILGQKVEFLVSFYNNEISEKSEIFDDQFSVERPDGSNFTLKIRSTKLEDSAMYFCASSGRDHYGYTFGSGTRLTVV.